Shown below are 12 T cell receptor beta chains from a single sample sequenced in a study of shared clonotypes between healthy human individuals. Data came from immunoSEQ multiplex PCR; TCRdb stores just in-frame clones and leaves some out. The repertoire holds 740,000 or so clones, with less than 80% as singletons. Sample: memory CD4+ T cells sorted from blood. Subset reported: CD45RA-negative fraction. The receptors stem from a woman between 25 and 40 years old in good health.

The chain uses TRBV5-1 and TRBJ1-1; 7 nucleotides line up with TRBD1. Per the germline V gene, CDR1 is SGHRS and CDR2 is YFSETQ. This CDR3 has 14 residues. V trimming: 7 bases; J trimming: 3 bases; junction bases outside the gene matches: 9. This CDR3 is CASSTLDRHTEAFF. DNA for the CDR3: TGCGCCAGCTCGACCCTGGACAGGCACACTGAAGCTTTCTTT.

The rearrangement links TRBV5-1 to TRBJ2-4; D not certain. Germline loops: CDR1 SGHRS, CDR2 YFSETQ. The CDR3 runs 13 residues. V was trimmed by 4 bases and J by 3 bases, leaving 8 bases between them. The CDR3 nucleotides read TGCGCCAGCAGCGTCGGAAACAAAAACATTCAGTACTTC. Translated: CASSVGNKNIQYF.

The chain employs TRBV7-2 and TRBJ2-3; D not resolved. The CDR3 covers 15 residues. Germline-derived CDR1 and CDR2 are SGHTA and FQGNSA. Deletions cut 1 base from V and 2 bases from J, with 10 bases between. The CDR3 bases are TGTGCCAGCAGCTTAGACCTGGTCCCCACAGATACGCAGTATTTT. As protein: CASSLDLVPTDTQYF.

The rearrangement links TRBV6-6 to TRBJ2-1, with 11 positions matching TRBD2. CDR3 size: 15 residues. Germline V gene lookup returns CDR1 MNHNY and CDR2 SVGAGI (reference sequence). The V gene end was trimmed by 6 bases and the J gene end by 5 bases; junction bases not matched to a gene: 6. The CDR3 bases are TGTGCCAGCAGGCCAAGGACTAGCGGGCACAATGAGCAGTTCTTC. It yields the protein CASRPRTSGHNEQFF.

The rearrangement links TRBV5-6 to TRBJ2-1; D assignment may be TRBD1 or TRBD2 (5 bases each). V was shortened by 3 bases and J by 10 bases, with 14 bases between the two germline ends. The CDR3 length is 13 residues. Germline assignment: CDR1 SGHDT and CDR2 YYEEEE. CDR3 DNA: TGTGCCAGCAGCTGGGACGGCCTAAAAGAGCAGTTCTTC. Translation: CASSWDGLKEQFF.

This clone was picked up one time. The V and J genes are TRBV7-9 and TRBJ2-1, with unresolved D. The germline V gene has CDR1 SEHNR and CDR2 FQNEAQ (reference sequence). V lost 6 bases to trimming and J lost 6 bases, with 18 bases between them. This CDR3 has 15 residues. This CDR3 is CASRPRTMGVNEQFF. CDR3 coding DNA: TGTGCCAGCAGGCCGCGCACCATGGGTGTCAATGAGCAGTTCTTC.

This chain connects TRBV11-2 to TRBJ2-3, with 8 bases matching TRBD1. Germline CDR1 and CDR2: SGHAT and FQNNGV. J gave up 8 bases and V 1 base, and 5 bases lay outside the gene matches. This CDR3 region has 14 residues. In DNA form, the CDR3 reads TGTGCCAGCAGCTTAGGGACAGGGACCCGTACGCAGTATTTT. Protein sequence: CASSLGTGTRTQYF.

The V call is TRBV4-2, the J call TRBJ2-1, with TRBD2 identical over 10 bases. Germline V gene lookup returns CDR1 LGHNA and CDR2 YNFKEQ. The CDR3 spans 16 residues. V lost 5 bases to trimming and J lost 6 bases; unmatched junction nucleotides: 10. CDR3 protein: CASSSEVASGSNEQFF. CDR3 in DNA: TGTGCCAGCAGCTCTGAAGTCGCTAGCGGGAGCAATGAGCAGTTCTTC.

This clone was found once. The chain uses TRBV7-2 and TRBJ2-3; 14 nucleotides line up with TRBD2. The trim removed 1 base at V and 2 bases at J, leaving 8 bases unmatched. CDR1 is SGHTA, CDR2 FQGNSA, per germline. The CDR3 spans 19 residues. CDR3 DNA sequence: TGTGCCAGCAGCTTAGTCCGACTAGCGGGAGGGCCGAACACAGATACGCAGTATTTT. This translates into CASSLVRLAGGPNTDTQYF.

V is TRBV11-2 and J is TRBJ2-3, with 9 bases aligning to TRBD2. CDR3 length: 16 residues. Germline-derived CDR1 and CDR2 are SGHAT and FQNNGV. J gave up 3 bases and V 1 base, and 5 bases lay outside the gene matches. In nucleotides, the CDR3 is TGTGCCAGCAGCTTAGGGAGTAGCGGGAGTACAGATACGCAGTATTTT. Residues: CASSLGSSGSTDTQYF.

This clone has just a few counts. CDR3 sequence: CASSQAGPSLNEQFF. DNA for the CDR3: TGTGCCAGCAGCCAAGCCGGGCCTAGCCTCAATGAGCAGTTCTTC. The rearrangement joins TRBV14 to TRBJ2-1, with a tentative D call TRBD2 (5 bases). CDR1 is SGHDN and CDR2 is FVKESK in the germline V gene. Deletions cut 1 base from V and 6 bases from J, with 13 bases between. The CDR3 consists of 15 residues.

The genes are TRBV7-2 and TRBJ2-7, with no clear D. Per germline, CDR1 SGHTA and CDR2 FQGNSA. CDR3 length: 14 residues. The V and J ends lost 5 bases and 1 base respectively, with 12 bases between them. The CDR3 sequence is CASSERQESYEQYF. CDR3 DNA sequence: TGTGCCAGCAGCGAACGCCAGGAATCCTACGAGCAGTACTTC.